Shown below are 30 T cell receptor beta chains from a single sample sequenced in a study of early T cells in non-severe SARS-CoV-2 infection listed by TCRdb under 2021. The library was obtained by 5' RACE. The sequencer listed for this sample is NextSeq 500. TCRdb passed the public sequencing reads through fastp at Q25 and MiXCR, retaining productive beta sequences. Every CDR3 protein is listed once, alongside the most common genes and DNA of its rows. Across this sample there are 70,000 or so distinct CDR3 sequences, with 3.5% to 6% seen only once. The biggest ten clones account for roughly 3.9% of the sample. This specimen consisted of whole blood, obtained at baseline. The receptor source for this set is an adult who was a healthcare worker with PCR-confirmed SARS-CoV-2 infection or an uninfected control (not recorded which). The donor label of this sample is uncertain.

This clonotype was observed many times. The chain carries TRBV6-5 and TRBJ2-2; TRBD1 might be the D (5 bases). Trimming stripped 5 bases from V and 3 bases from J, with 13 bases between. This CDR3 spans 15 amino acids. In germline, CDR1 is MNHEY, CDR2 SVGAGI. CDR3 loop: CASSKTASYTGELFF. The CDR3 bases are TGTGCCAGCAGTAAGACAGCCTCTTACACCGGGGAGCTGTTTTTT.

This clonotype has ten or more counts. The chain combines TRBV12-3 or TRBV12-4 with TRBJ1-2; D unresolved. V dropped 6 bases and J dropped 6 bases, with 17 bases sitting between them. The CDR3 is 14 amino acids. The CDR3 DNA follows: TGTGCCAGCAGGCTAAACCCGGGATTACATGGCTACACCTTC. This gives the protein CASRLNPGLHGYTF.

This clonotype was picked up many times. The chain has TRBV12-3 or TRBV12-4 and TRBJ1-2; TRBD1 agrees at 7 bases. Germline trimming cut 5 bases from V and 6 bases from J; bases unmatched to any gene: 3. This CDR3 comprises 12 residues. For the CDR3, the DNA is TGTGCCAGCAGTGTAACAGGGGATGGCTACACCTTC. Residues: CASSVTGDGYTF.

The chain has TRBV12-3 or TRBV12-4 and TRBJ1-5, with D unresolved. V was pared by 3 bases and J by 7 bases, with 13 bases between. CDR3 length: 14 amino acids. The CDR3 bases are TGTGCCAGCAGTTTCGGAGGGCAAAGGCAGCCCCAGCATTTT. Its translation is CASSFGGQRQPQHF.

The CDR3 coding sequence is TGTGCCAGCAGTGGCGCAGGGCTTAATGAAAAACTGTTTTTT. Translated: CASSGAGLNEKLFF. The chain employs TRBV27 and TRBJ1-4; maybe TRBD1 (5 bases). The CDR3 has 14 amino acids. Germline loops: CDR1 MNHEY, CDR2 SMNVEV (reference sequence). V gave up 5 bases and J gave up 4 bases, with 11 bases separating them.

Only a few counts were recorded for this clonotype. This chain connects TRBV20-1 to TRBJ2-7, with TRBD1 matching 8 bases. The CDR3 extends over 15 amino acids. Trimming at V came to 3 bases and at J to 6 bases, leaving 13 bases not matched to a gene. Germline lookup yields CDR1 DFQATT and CDR2 SNEGSKA (reference sequence). The CDR3 DNA sequence: TGCAGTGCTAGCCGGACAGGGATGTTCATGATCGAGCAGTACTTC. Amino acids: CSASRTGMFMIEQYF.

This clonotype appeared many times. The rearrangement uses TRBV29-1 and TRBJ1-5; TRBD1 matches 7 bases. The CDR3 is 12 amino acids. Trimming cost V 6 bases and J 4 bases; bases outside gene matches: 3. Germline CDR1 SQVTM, CDR2 ANQGSEA. The CDR3 protein is CSVQGRNQPQHF. The CDR3 bases are TGCAGCGTACAGGGGAGGAATCAGCCCCAGCATTTT.

This clonotype was counted at least ten times. This chain links TRBV7-6 with TRBJ1-4, with unresolved D. This CDR3 has 17 residues. Germline CDR1 and CDR2: SGHVS and FNYEAQ. Trimming shortened V by 5 bases and J by 2 bases, and 18 bases separated the two germline ends. DNA for the CDR3: TGTGCCAGCAGCCCCGTCCGTGCGGGGAGGACTAATGAAAAACTGTTTTTT. Translated: CASSPVRAGRTNEKLFF.

The chain has TRBV15 and TRBJ2-3; 9 bases map to TRBD2. The germline V gene encodes CDR1 LNHNV and CDR2 YYDKDF (reference sequence). V was clipped by 3 bases and J by 2 bases; unmatched bases: 3. The CDR3 is 15 amino acids. The CDR3 loop reads CATSSLAGTTDTQYF. The CDR3 coding sequence is TGTGCCACCAGCAGCCTAGCGGGGACCACAGATACGCAGTATTTT.

The chain has TRBV5-1 and TRBJ1-4, with D tentatively TRBD1 (5 bases). Germline CDR1 SGHRS, CDR2 YFSETQ. CDR3 size: 16 residues. Trimming removed 0 bases from V and 7 bases from J, with 16 bases in between. The CDR3 reads CASSLDSTAGSEKLFF. In DNA, the CDR3 is TGCGCCAGCAGCTTGGACAGCACGGCAGGGAGTGAAAAACTGTTTTTT.

This clonotype was observed a handful of times. This chain joins TRBV7-9 and TRBJ1-1; D is uncertain. Germline CDR1 is SEHNR and CDR2 is FQNEAQ (reference sequence). The CDR3 covers 12 residues. Trimming removed 2 bases from V and 5 bases from J, with 6 bases in between. The CDR3, as DNA: TGTGCCAGCAGCTTAACTAGAACTGAAGCTTTCTTT. Translation gives CASSLTRTEAFF.

The chain is built from TRBV5-4 and TRBJ2-3; D gene uncertain. The length of the CDR3 is 14 residues. The V end lost 0 bases, the J end lost 2 bases, and 7 bases lay between the germline ends. Germline V lookup: CDR1 SGHNT, CDR2 YYREEE (reference sequence). CDR3 DNA: TGTGCCAGCAGCTTGGACAGCTTCACAGATACGCAGTATTTT. Its translation is CASSLDSFTDTQYF.

This clonotype was detected many times. The rearrangement joins TRBV5-1 to TRBJ2-3; 7 nucleotides match TRBD2. The germline gives CDR1 SGHRS, CDR2 YFSETQ. The CDR3 has 14 residues. V lost 2 bases and J lost 4; bases outside the gene matches: 4. The CDR3 region is CASSFASGPDTQYF. DNA for the CDR3: TGCGCCAGCAGCTTCGCTAGCGGCCCAGATACGCAGTATTTT.

This clonotype was recorded at least ten times. The V and J genes are TRBV5-8 and TRBJ2-5; D may be TRBD2 (5 bases). Trimming removed 0 bases from V and 2 bases from J, with 11 bases in between. The CDR3 runs 15 residues. Germline assignment: CDR1 SGHTS and CDR2 YDEGEE. The chain's CDR3 is CASSLDGVTQETQYF. In DNA, the CDR3 is TGTGCCAGCAGCTTGGACGGGGTCACTCAAGAGACCCAGTACTTC.

This clonotype was picked up a small number of times. The rearrangement uses TRBV20-1 and TRBJ1-2; 8 positions match TRBD1. Germline CDR1 and CDR2: DFQATT and SNEGSKA (reference sequence). J lost 5 bases, V lost 1 base, and 9 bases had no gene match. The CDR3 is 15 amino acids. CDR3 sequence: CSARAPTGDRYGYTF. The CDR3, as DNA: TGCAGTGCTAGAGCCCCGACAGGGGATCGGTATGGCTACACCTTC.

In its sample, this clonotype was seen a few times. This chain connects TRBV5-1 to TRBJ2-3; D ambiguous. V was trimmed by 0 bases and J by 2 bases, leaving 10 bases between them. Germline values: CDR1 SGHRS, CDR2 YFSETQ. CDR3 length: 15 residues. CDR3 region: CASSLGSTHTDTQYF. CDR3 nucleotides: TGCGCCAGCAGCTTGGGGTCGACTCACACAGATACGCAGTATTTT.

This rearrangement joins TRBV4-1 to TRBJ1-4; 9 bases line up with TRBD1. Germline V gene data show CDR1 as MGHRA and CDR2 as YSYEKL. The CDR3 extends over 15 amino acids. The ends lost 0 bases at V and 7 bases at J; junction bases unmatched: 3. CDR3 nucleotides: TGCGCCAGCAGCCAAGATACAGGGGGCGGTGAAAAACTGTTTTTT. It translates to CASSQDTGGGEKLFF.

Many counts were recorded for this clonotype. The chain has TRBV2 and TRBJ2-1, with 8 bases that match TRBD1. Germline CDR1 reads SNHLY; CDR2 reads FYNNEI. The J segment lost 6 bases and the V segment lost 4 bases, leaving 8 bases of the junction unmatched. The CDR3 runs to 15 residues. CDR3 amino acids: CASSVGRGLSNEQFF. As DNA, the CDR3 is TGTGCCAGCAGTGTGGGCAGGGGGCTGAGCAATGAGCAGTTCTTC.

In its sample, this clonotype was seen many times. In nucleotides, the CDR3 is TGTGCCAGCAGCGTAGCTGGACTCAACACTGAAGCTTTCTTT. As protein: CASSVAGLNTEAFF. The rearrangement joins TRBV9 to TRBJ1-1; D is ambiguous. CDR1 is SGDLS and CDR2 is YYNGEE in the germline V gene. The CDR3 has 14 amino acids. Trimming took off 0 bases at V and 2 bases at J, with 8 bases between the two ends.

This clonotype was detected ten times or more. The genes are TRBV12-3 or TRBV12-4 and TRBJ2-1, with 13 bases aligning to TRBD2. This CDR3 is built from 14 residues. V shed 6 bases and J 12 bases; nucleotides not matched to a gene: 8. The CDR3: CASSGLAGVLRQFF. The CDR3, as DNA: TGTGCCAGCAGCGGACTAGCGGGAGTCCTTCGGCAGTTCTTC.

This clonotype was detected ten times or more. The chain has TRBV6-5 and TRBJ1-2; D gene ambiguous. V lost 7 bases to trimming and J lost 7 bases, with 19 bases between them. CDR1 and CDR2 from the germline V gene are MNHEY and SVGAGI. This CDR3 has 14 residues. This CDR3 is CASIRGGFRGGYTF. The CDR3 DNA reads as TGTGCCAGCATCCGTGGCGGATTCCGAGGTGGCTACACCTTC.

This clonotype was detected a few times. V gene TRBV14 combines with J gene TRBJ2-2; tentative D call: TRBD1 (5 bases). Looked up from germline, CDR1 is SGHDN and CDR2 is FVKESK. V lost 1 base and J lost 6, with 15 bases in between. This CDR3 contains 16 residues. The CDR3 is CASSQVGRVGPGELFF. CDR3 DNA: TGTGCCAGCAGCCAAGTGGGCAGGGTCGGTCCCGGGGAGCTGTTTTTT.

This clonotype showed up just a few times. This chain connects TRBV10-3 to TRBJ1-1, with D unclear. V shed 3 bases and J shed 1 base, with 3 bases lying between them. CDR1 and CDR2 (germline): ENHRY, SYGVKD. The CDR3 contains 12 residues. The CDR3 spells CAISDKNTEAFF. Written as DNA, the CDR3 is TGTGCCATCAGTGATAAGAACACTGAAGCTTTCTTT.

This chain uses TRBV28 with TRBJ1-4; 8 bases agree with TRBD1. Germline V gives CDR1 MDHEN, CDR2 SYDVKM. This CDR3 has 14 amino acids. J lost 5 bases, V lost 6 bases, and 5 bases had no gene match. The CDR3 spells CASSQQGVNEKLFF. The CDR3 bases are TGTGCCAGCAGCCAACAGGGGGTGAATGAAAAACTGTTTTTT.

This clonotype was seen at least ten times. The rearrangement links TRBV27 to TRBJ2-1, with no clear D. Germline V gene data show CDR1 as MNHEY and CDR2 as SMNVEV (reference sequence). This CDR3 spans 12 amino acids. V lost 3 bases and J lost 5, with 5 bases in between. Here the CDR3 DNA reads TGTGCCAGCAGTTTGAGAGACAATGAGCAGTTCTTC. Its translation: CASSLRDNEQFF.

This clonotype was detected ten times or more. In DNA form, the CDR3 reads TGTGCCAGCAGCGTAGAGGCAGGGTTGTCCCACGAGCAGTACTTC. Residues: CASSVEAGLSHEQYF. The rearrangement joins TRBV9 to TRBJ2-7; a weak D match, TRBD1 (5 bases). The V end lost 0 bases, the J end lost 5 bases, and 15 bases lay between the germline ends. The length of the CDR3 is 15 residues. CDR1 is SGDLS and CDR2 is YYNGEE in the germline V gene. Based on the CDR3 plus reference TRBV9 and TRBJ2-7, the full variable domain is DSGVTQTPKHLITATGQRVTLRCSPRSGDLSVYWYQQSLDQGLQFLIQYYNGEERAKGNILERFSAQQFPDLHSELNLSSLELGDSALYFCASSVEAGLSHEQYFGPGTRLTVT.

The chain is built from TRBV19 and TRBJ1-5; possible D gene TRBD1, 6 bases. CDR1 is LNHDA, CDR2 SQIVND, per germline (reference sequence). The CDR3 loop spans 14 amino acids. V was shortened by 6 bases and J by 6 bases, with 15 bases between the two germline ends. The CDR3: CASRQGWEGQPQHF. Here the CDR3 DNA reads TGTGCCAGTAGACAGGGCTGGGAAGGTCAGCCCCAGCATTTT. Full variable domain (rest looked up from reference TRBV19 and TRBJ1-5): DGGITQSPKYLFRKEGQNVTLSCEQNLNHDAMYWYRQDPGQGLRLIYYSQIVNDFQKGDIAEGYSVSREKKESFPLTVTSAQKNPTAFYLCASRQGWEGQPQHFGDGTRLSIL.

This clonotype was found a few times. The V and J genes are TRBV29-1 and TRBJ1-1; D is ambiguous. The CDR3 sequence is 11 residues long. The V end lost 4 bases, the J end lost 1 base, and 4 bases lay between the germline ends. Germline CDR1 is SQVTM and CDR2 is ANQGSEA. This CDR3 reads CSVGRNTEAFF. The CDR3 DNA sequence: TGCAGCGTTGGCAGGAACACTGAAGCTTTCTTT.

The chain links TRBV3-1 to TRBJ1-1; D is perhaps TRBD1 (5 bases). CDR1 is LGHDT and CDR2 is YNNKEL in the germline V gene (reference sequence). CDR3 length equals 13 residues. V dropped 4 bases and J dropped 9 bases, with 15 bases sitting between them. CDR3 DNA sequence: TGTGCCAGCAGCCGACAAACGGGACCTCAAGCTTTCTTT. Translation gives CASSRQTGPQAFF.

The CDR3, as DNA: TGTGCCAGCCTGGACAGGGGGGACGGCAATGAGCAGTTCTTC. It translates to CASLDRGDGNEQFF. The rearrangement uses TRBV3-1 and TRBJ2-1, with TRBD1 matching 10 bases. CDR1 and CDR2 from the germline V gene are LGHDT and YNNKEL (reference sequence). This CDR3 has 14 residues. The V segment lost 8 bases and the J segment 6 bases; nucleotides outside the gene matches: 7.